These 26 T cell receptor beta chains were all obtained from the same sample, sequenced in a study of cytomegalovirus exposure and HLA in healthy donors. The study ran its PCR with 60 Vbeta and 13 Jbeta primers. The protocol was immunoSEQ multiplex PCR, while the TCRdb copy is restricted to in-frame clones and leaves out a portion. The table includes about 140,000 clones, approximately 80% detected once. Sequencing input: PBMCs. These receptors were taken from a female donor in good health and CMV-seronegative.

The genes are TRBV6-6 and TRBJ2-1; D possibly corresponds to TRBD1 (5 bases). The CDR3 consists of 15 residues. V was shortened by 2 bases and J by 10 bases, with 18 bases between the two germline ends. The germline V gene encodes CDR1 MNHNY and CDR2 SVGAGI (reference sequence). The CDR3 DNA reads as TGTGCCAGCAGTTACCCTCGACAATTTGGGGCCGAGCAGTTCTTC. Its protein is CASSYPRQFGAEQFF.

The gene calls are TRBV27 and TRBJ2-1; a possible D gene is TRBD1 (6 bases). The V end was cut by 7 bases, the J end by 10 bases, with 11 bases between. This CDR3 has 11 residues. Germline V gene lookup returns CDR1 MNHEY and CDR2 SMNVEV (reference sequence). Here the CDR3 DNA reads TGTGCCAGCACCGAAAGGGGGGAGCAGTTCTTC. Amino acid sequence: CASTERGEQFF.

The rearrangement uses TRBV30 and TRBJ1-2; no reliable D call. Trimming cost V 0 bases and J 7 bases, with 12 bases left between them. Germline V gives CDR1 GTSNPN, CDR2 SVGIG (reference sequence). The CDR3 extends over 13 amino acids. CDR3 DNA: TGTGCCTGGAGTGTAGCCGGGTTCGGTGGCTACACCTTC. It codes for CAWSVAGFGGYTF.

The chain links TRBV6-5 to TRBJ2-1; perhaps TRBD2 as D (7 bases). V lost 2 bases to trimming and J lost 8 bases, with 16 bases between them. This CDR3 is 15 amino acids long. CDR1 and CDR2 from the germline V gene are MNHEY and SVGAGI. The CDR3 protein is CASSYEGGPRYEQFF. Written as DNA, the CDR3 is TGTGCCAGCAGTTACGAGGGGGGGCCAAGGTATGAGCAGTTCTTC.

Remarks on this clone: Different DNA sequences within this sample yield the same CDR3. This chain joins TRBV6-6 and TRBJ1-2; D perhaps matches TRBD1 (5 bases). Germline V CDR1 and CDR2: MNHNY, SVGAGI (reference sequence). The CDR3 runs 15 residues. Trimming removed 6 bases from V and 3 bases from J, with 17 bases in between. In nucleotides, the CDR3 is TGTGCCAGCAGGGCCGGGCAGGGAATTCACTATGGCTACACCTTC. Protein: CASRAGQGIHYGYTF.

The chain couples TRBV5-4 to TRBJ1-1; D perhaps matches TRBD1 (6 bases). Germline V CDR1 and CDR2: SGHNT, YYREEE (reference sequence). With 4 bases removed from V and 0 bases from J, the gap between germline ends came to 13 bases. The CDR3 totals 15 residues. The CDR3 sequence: CASSLPGQMNTEAFF. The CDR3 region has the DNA TGTGCCAGCAGCCTCCCCGGACAGATGAACACTGAAGCTTTCTTT.

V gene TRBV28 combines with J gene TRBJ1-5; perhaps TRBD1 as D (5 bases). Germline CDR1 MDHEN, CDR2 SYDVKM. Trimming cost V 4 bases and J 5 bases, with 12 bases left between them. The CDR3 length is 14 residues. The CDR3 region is CASSSQVLYQPQHF. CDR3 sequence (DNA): TGTGCCAGCAGTTCACAGGTCCTATATCAGCCCCAGCATTTT.

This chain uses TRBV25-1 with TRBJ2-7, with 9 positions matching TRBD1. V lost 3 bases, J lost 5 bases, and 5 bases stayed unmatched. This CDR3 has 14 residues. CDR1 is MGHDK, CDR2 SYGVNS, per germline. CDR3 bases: TGTGCCAGCAGTGAGCACAGGGGGCGCGACGAGCAGTACTTC. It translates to CASSEHRGRDEQYF.

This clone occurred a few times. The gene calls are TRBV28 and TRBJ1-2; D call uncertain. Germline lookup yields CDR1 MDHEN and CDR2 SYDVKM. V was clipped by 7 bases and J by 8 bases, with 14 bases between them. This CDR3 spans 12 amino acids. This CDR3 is CASTYGVGGYTF. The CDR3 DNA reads TGTGCCAGCACCTACGGGGTCGGAGGCTACACCTTC.

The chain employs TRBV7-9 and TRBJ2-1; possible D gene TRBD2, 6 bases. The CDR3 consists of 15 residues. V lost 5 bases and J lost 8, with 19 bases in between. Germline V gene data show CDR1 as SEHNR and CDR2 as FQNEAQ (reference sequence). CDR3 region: CASSPPGSPGDEQFF. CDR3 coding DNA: TGTGCCAGCAGCCCACCCGGGAGCCCTGGGGATGAGCAGTTCTTC.

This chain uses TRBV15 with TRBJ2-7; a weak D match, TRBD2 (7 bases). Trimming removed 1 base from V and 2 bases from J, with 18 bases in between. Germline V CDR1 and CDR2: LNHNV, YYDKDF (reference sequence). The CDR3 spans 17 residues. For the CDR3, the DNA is TGTGCCACCAGCAGAGTTGGGGGGGCTAGCGGCCCCTACGAGCAGTACTTC. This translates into CATSRVGGASGPYEQYF.

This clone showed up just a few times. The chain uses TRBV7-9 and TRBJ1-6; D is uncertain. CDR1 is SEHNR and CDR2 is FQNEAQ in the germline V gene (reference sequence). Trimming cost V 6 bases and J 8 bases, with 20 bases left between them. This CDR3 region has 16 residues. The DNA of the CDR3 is TGTGCCAGCAGATCCCCATCTCTAGGAAGAGATTCACCCCTCCACTTT. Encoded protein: CASRSPSLGRDSPLHF.

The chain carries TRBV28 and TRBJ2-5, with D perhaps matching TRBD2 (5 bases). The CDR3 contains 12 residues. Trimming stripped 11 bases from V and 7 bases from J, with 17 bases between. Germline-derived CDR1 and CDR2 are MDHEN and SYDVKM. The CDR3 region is CACESEVGTQYF. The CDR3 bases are TGTGCCTGCGAGTCGGAGGTAGGGACCCAGTACTTC.

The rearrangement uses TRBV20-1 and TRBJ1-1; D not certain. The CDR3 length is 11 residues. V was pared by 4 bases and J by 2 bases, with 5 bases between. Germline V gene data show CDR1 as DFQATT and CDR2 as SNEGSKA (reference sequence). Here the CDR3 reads CSANSNTEAFF. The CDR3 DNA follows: TGCAGTGCTAATTCAAACACTGAAGCTTTCTTT.

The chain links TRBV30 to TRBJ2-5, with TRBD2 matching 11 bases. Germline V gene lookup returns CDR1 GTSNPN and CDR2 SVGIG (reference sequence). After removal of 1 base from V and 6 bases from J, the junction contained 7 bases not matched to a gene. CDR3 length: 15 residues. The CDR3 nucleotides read TGTGCCTGGAGTGGACTAGCGGGAACAGTTCAGACCCAGTACTTC. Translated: CAWSGLAGTVQTQYF.

The CDR3 nucleotides are TGTGCCTGGAGTGTAGATTACGCGGATGAGCAGTTCTTC. Residues: CAWSVDYADEQFF. V usage is TRBV30 and J usage is TRBJ2-1; the D is unclear. The CDR3 has 13 amino acids. Trimming pared 0 bases from V and 8 bases from J, leaving 11 bases between. The germline V gene has CDR1 GTSNPN and CDR2 SVGIG (reference sequence).

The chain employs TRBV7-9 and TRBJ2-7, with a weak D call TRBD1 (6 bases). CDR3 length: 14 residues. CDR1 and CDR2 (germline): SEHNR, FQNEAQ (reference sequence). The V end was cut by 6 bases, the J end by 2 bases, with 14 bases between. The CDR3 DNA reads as TGTGCCAGCAGTCTACAGGGCCCCCCCTACGAGCAGTACTTC. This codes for CASSLQGPPYEQYF.

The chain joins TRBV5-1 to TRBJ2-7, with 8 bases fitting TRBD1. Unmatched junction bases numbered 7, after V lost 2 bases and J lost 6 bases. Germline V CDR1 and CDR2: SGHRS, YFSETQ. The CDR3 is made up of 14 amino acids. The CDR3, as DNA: TGCGCCAGCAGCTTAGTGGACAGGGTAGGCGAGCAGTACTTC. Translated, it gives CASSLVDRVGEQYF.

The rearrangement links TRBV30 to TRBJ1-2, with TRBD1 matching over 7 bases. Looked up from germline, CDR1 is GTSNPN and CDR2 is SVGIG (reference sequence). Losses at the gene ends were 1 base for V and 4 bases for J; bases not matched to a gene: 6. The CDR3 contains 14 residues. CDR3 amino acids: CAWSGQGLSYGYTF. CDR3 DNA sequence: TGTGCCTGGAGTGGACAGGGTCTGTCCTATGGCTACACCTTC.

The CDR3 DNA reads TGTGCCTGGACGACTAGCGGGGGCTACGAGCAGTACTTC. The encoded protein is CAWTTSGGYEQYF. The chain combines TRBV30 with TRBJ2-7; 12 nucleotides line up with TRBD2. Germline loops: CDR1 GTSNPN, CDR2 SVGIG (reference sequence). V gave up 4 bases and J gave up 3 bases; unmatched junction bases: 1. The length of the CDR3 is 13 residues.

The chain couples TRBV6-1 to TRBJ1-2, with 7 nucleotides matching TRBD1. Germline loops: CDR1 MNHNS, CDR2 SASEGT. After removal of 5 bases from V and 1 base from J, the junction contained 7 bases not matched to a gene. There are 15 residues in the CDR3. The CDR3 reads CASSREGARNYGYTF. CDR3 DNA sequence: TGTGCCAGCAGTCGGGAGGGGGCCCGTAACTATGGCTACACCTTC.

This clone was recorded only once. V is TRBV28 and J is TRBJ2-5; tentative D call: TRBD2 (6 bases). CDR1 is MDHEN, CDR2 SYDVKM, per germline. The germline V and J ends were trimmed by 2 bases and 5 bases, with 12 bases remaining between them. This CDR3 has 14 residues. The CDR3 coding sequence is TGTGCCAGCAGTTTACAACTGGAGGGTGAGACCCAGTACTTC. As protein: CASSLQLEGETQYF.

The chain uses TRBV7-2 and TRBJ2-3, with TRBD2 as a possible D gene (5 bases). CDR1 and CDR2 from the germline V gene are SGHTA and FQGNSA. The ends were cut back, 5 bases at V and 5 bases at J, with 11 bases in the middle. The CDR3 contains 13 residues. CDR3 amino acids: CASSVELVDTQYF. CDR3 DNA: TGTGCCAGCAGCGTTGAACTAGTAGATACGCAGTATTTT.

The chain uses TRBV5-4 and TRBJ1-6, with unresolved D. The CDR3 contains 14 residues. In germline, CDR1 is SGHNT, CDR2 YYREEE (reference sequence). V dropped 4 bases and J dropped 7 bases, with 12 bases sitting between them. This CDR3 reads CASSLAPANSPLHF. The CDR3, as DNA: TGTGCCAGCAGCCTAGCCCCGGCGAATTCACCCCTCCACTTT.

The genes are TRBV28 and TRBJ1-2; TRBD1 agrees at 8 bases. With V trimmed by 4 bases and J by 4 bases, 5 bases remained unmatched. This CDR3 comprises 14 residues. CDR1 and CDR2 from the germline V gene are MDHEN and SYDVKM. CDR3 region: CASSSSGTGYGYTF. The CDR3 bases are TGTGCCAGCAGTTCGTCCGGGACAGGCTATGGCTACACCTTC.

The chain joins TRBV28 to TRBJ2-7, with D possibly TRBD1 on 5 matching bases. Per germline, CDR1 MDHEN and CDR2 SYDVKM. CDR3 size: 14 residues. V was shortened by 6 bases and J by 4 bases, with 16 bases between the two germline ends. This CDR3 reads CASRSVRQYYEQYF. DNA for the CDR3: TGTGCCAGCAGAAGCGTCAGACAGTATTACGAGCAGTACTTC.